Reported below is one TCR beta chain. Its target is unknown. This entry comes from a study of identical twins. Study-wide results and caveats: Compared with unrelated sharing, twin-shared out-of-frame alpha sequences had more low-probability sequences. Where beta out-of-frame sequences were concerned, excess twin sharing was weaker. Monozygotic twin pairs showed more out-of-frame TCR alpha sharing than models estimated. Conclusions rested on cross-sectional statistics rather than following the same donors.

V gave up 0 bases and J gave up 8 bases; unmatched junction bases: 10. Germline V lookup: CDR1 SGHRS, CDR2 YFSETQ. The CDR3 is 16 amino acids. TCRdb processed the 5' RACE reads anew with MiXCR; each CDR3 protein has one entry. This table holds some 240,000 distinct CDR3 sequences, about 11% found once. The chain couples TRBV5-1 to TRBJ1-2; TRBD1 matches at 10 bases. Sequenced sample: memory T cells sorted from blood. This TCR came from a man between 45 and 60 years old in good health. The CDR3 DNA reads TGCGCCAGCAGCTTGGATACGACAGGGGGCAATAGGGGCTACACCTTC. The encoded protein is CASSLDTTGGNRGYTF.